The sample holds many counts of the clone carrying this T cell receptor beta chain. Its target is unknown. This entry belongs to a study of T cells after yellow fever vaccination. General study points: The study found a weaker secondary response that peaked faster, day 5 versus 15.

The CDR3 consists of 14 residues. The germline gives CDR1 DFQATT, CDR2 SNEGSKA (reference sequence). The V gene end was trimmed by 3 bases and the J gene end by 6 bases; junction bases not matched to a gene: 5. As TCR cDNA was made by 5'RACE template switching, a universal primer site and UMIs were added. TCRdb passed the 5' RACE reads through MiXCR, listing each CDR3 protein once. The top ten clones hold 15% to 20% of a sample with 300,000 to 350,000 distinct CDR3 sequences, around 4.4% of them seen once. This receptor was taken from a man younger than 35 who received the YFV17D yellow fever vaccine. The material sequenced was PBMCs, taken 15 days after the yellow fever booster vaccination. The chain has TRBV20-1 and TRBJ2-4, with 10 bases identical to TRBD1. Here the CDR3 DNA reads TGCAGTGCTAGCTACCGGGACAGGGGAAACATTCAGTACTTC. It encodes CSASYRDRGNIQYF.